The 31 T cell receptor beta chains below were found in one sample sequenced in a study of a mutant IDH1 vaccine in newly diagnosed glioma. The method was immunoSEQ multiplex PCR; TCRdb's version includes in-frame clones alone and lacks a portion of them. This repertoire shows approximately 100,000 clones, about 87% found once; its top ten account for under 0.65%. The time point was: baseline, week 1 (first vaccination visit). The treatment denotes: pre-vaccination baseline after standard-of-care therapy. Sequenced here: PBMCs, sampled from a glioma patient treated with radiotherapy, temozolomide or both. All receptors derive from a woman between 45 and 65 years old with glioma.

This clone is a singleton in its sample. The chain employs TRBV7-6 and TRBJ1-4; no clear D. Germline loops: CDR1 SGHVS, CDR2 FNYEAQ. Trimming left V 3 bases short and J 5 bases short, with 13 bases between. CDR3 length equals 15 residues. This chain's CDR3 is CASSFSKVPNEKLFF. The CDR3 DNA sequence: TGTGCCAGCAGCTTCTCGAAAGTCCCGAATGAAAAACTGTTTTTT. Complete variable domain (other parts from reference TRBV7-6 and TRBJ1-4): GAGVSQSPRYKVTKRGQDVALRCDPISGHVSLYWYRQALGQGPEFLTYFNYEAQQDKSGLPNDRFSAERPEGSISTLTIQRTEQRDSAMYRCASSFSKVPNEKLFFGSGTQLSVL.

The chain couples TRBV5-7 to TRBJ2-1; 9 bases align to TRBD1. TRBV5-7 is annotated as an ORF whose role is uncertain. V was clipped by 0 bases and J by 2 bases; unmatched bases: 3. The CDR3 contains 16 residues. The CDR3 loop is CASSLVGQGPYNEQFF. The CDR3 coding sequence is TGTGCCAGCAGCTTGGTGGGACAGGGTCCCTACAATGAGCAGTTCTTC.

V is TRBV18 and J is TRBJ2-7; D is uncertain. The V end was cut by 4 bases, the J end by 2 bases, with 12 bases between. The CDR3 contains 14 residues. Germline CDR1 reads KGHSH; CDR2 reads LQKENI. The CDR3 here is CASSLPTRTYEQYF. CDR3 in DNA: TGTGCCAGCTCACTCCCCACAAGAACCTACGAGCAGTACTTC.

V and J are TRBV27 and TRBJ1-5, with TRBD1 as a possible D gene (5 bases). Germline-derived CDR1 and CDR2 are MNHEY and SMNVEV (reference sequence). The CDR3 spans 12 residues. V was cut by 11 bases and J by 1 base, with 9 bases left in between. The CDR3 nucleotides are TGTGCCCCCGGGGCCAGCAATCAGCCCCAGCATTTT. The encoded protein is CAPGASNQPQHF.

The chain employs TRBV9 and TRBJ1-3; D is unclear. The ends were cut back, 4 bases at V and 4 bases at J, with 12 bases in the middle. The germline gives CDR1 SGDLS, CDR2 YYNGEE. The CDR3 sequence is 14 residues long. This chain's CDR3 is CASSRKGSGNTIYF. The CDR3 nucleotides read TGTGCCAGCAGCCGCAAGGGCTCAGGAAACACCATATATTTT.

The chain uses TRBV28 and TRBJ2-7, with TRBD2 as a possible D gene (5 bases). There are 14 residues in the CDR3. The germline V gene has CDR1 MDHEN and CDR2 SYDVKM. Trimming shortened V by 6 bases and J by 6 bases, and 18 bases separated the two germline ends. Here the CDR3 reads CASRRASQSLEQYF. The CDR3 nucleotides read TGTGCCAGCAGACGGGCTAGCCAGTCCCTCGAGCAGTACTTC.

The V and J genes are TRBV7-9 and TRBJ2-5; D is uncertain. Germline V gene lookup returns CDR1 SEHNR and CDR2 FQNEAQ (reference sequence). This CDR3 comprises 12 residues. The V gene lost 3 bases and the J gene lost 4 bases, with 6 bases spanning the gap. The CDR3 protein is CASSFAGETQYF. The DNA of the CDR3 is TGTGCCAGCAGCTTCGCCGGAGAGACCCAGTACTTC. Looking up the rest from reference TRBV7-9 and TRBJ2-5 gives the full variable domain: DTGVSQNPRHKITKRGQNVTFRCDPISEHNRLYWYRQTLGQGPEFLTYFQNEAQLEKSRLLSDRFSAERPKGSFSTLEIQRTEQGDSAMYLCASSFAGETQYFGPGTRLLVL.

V gene TRBV19 combines with J gene TRBJ2-6; D possibly matches TRBD1 or TRBD2 (5 bases each). Germline V gene lookup returns CDR1 LNHDA and CDR2 SQIVND (reference sequence). Trimming shortened V by 5 bases and J by 4 bases, and 27 bases separated the two germline ends. The CDR3 contains 20 residues. CDR3 coding DNA: TGTGCCAGTAGTTCCCGAGTAGGGCTCCGGGGCTCTCCCGGGGCCAACGTCCTGACTTTC. Translation gives CASSSRVGLRGSPGANVLTF. Filled out from reference TRBV19 and TRBJ2-6, the complete variable domain reads DGGITQSPKYLFRKEGQNVTLSCEQNLNHDAMYWYRQDPGQGLRLIYYSQIVNDFQKGDIAEGYSVSREKKESFPLTVTSAQKNPTAFYLCASSSRVGLRGSPGANVLTFGAGSRLTVL.

The chain employs TRBV5-1 and TRBJ2-3; 9 nucleotides match TRBD1. J gave up 4 bases and V 4 bases, and 7 bases lay outside the gene matches. The germline CDR1 and CDR2 sequences are SGHRS and YFSETQ. The CDR3 contains 15 residues. The CDR3 DNA reads as TGCGCCAGCAGCCGGGGGACAGGGTGGTCAGATACGCAGTATTTT. Amino acid sequence: CASSRGTGWSDTQYF. The full variable domain, completed using reference TRBV5-1 and TRBJ2-3, is KAGVTQTPRYLIKTRGQQVTLSCSPISGHRSVSWYQQTPGQGLQFLFEYFSETQRNKGNFPGRFSGRQFSNSRSEMNVSTLELGDSALYLCASSRGTGWSDTQYFGPGTRLTVL.

The J gene is TRBJ2-1, the V gene TRBV4-2, with 13 positions matching TRBD2. The CDR3 runs to 21 residues. CDR1 is LGHNA, CDR2 YNFKEQ, per germline. The V segment lost 0 bases and the J segment 2 bases; nucleotides outside the gene matches: 13. The CDR3 spells CASSQEGGTSGNRRPYNEQFF. The CDR3 bases are TGTGCCAGCAGCCAAGAGGGGGGGACTAGCGGGAATAGAAGGCCCTACAATGAGCAGTTCTTC.

V is TRBV19 and J is TRBJ2-7, with TRBD2 matching over 8 bases. This CDR3 comprises 16 residues. The junction had 8 bases not matched to a gene; V was cut back by 1 base and J by 3 bases. Germline lookup yields CDR1 LNHDA and CDR2 SQIVND (reference sequence). The CDR3 spells CASSIVLLAESYEQYF. The CDR3 nucleotides are TGTGCCAGTAGTATAGTCCTACTAGCGGAAAGCTACGAGCAGTACTTC.

The rearrangement joins TRBV5-4 to TRBJ2-7; the D gene could be TRBD1 or TRBD2 (6 bases each). Trimming shortened V by 1 base and J by 2 bases, and 7 bases separated the two germline ends. Germline-derived CDR1 and CDR2 are SGHNT and YYREEE (reference sequence). This CDR3 spans 13 amino acids. CDR3 coding DNA: TGTGCCAGCAGCTTGAGGGGGGCCTACGAGCAGTACTTC. Translating it yields CASSLRGAYEQYF.

The chain has TRBV9 and TRBJ2-1; 7 bases are shared with TRBD2. The CDR3 length is 15 residues. From germline, CDR1 is SGDLS and CDR2 YYNGEE. After removal of 3 bases from V and 3 bases from J, the junction contained 6 bases not matched to a gene. The CDR3 bases are TGTGCCAGCAGCGGGGCTAGCGGCTACTACAATGAGCAGTTCTTC. This encodes CASSGASGYYNEQFF.

V and J are TRBV28 and TRBJ1-3; D is perhaps TRBD1 (5 bases). CDR1 is MDHEN, CDR2 SYDVKM, per germline. The CDR3 loop spans 14 amino acids. With 5 bases removed from V and 1 base from J, the gap between germline ends came to 9 bases. CDR3 protein: CASSGGFSGNTIYF. The CDR3 DNA reads TGTGCCAGCAGTGGGGGGTTTTCTGGAAACACCATATATTTT.

The chain is built from TRBV6-5 and TRBJ1-1; no reliable D call. CDR1 is MNHEY, CDR2 SVGAGI, per germline. V dropped 6 bases and J dropped 3 bases, with 11 bases sitting between them. The CDR3 covers 13 residues. CDR3 region: CASRINRDTEAFF. The CDR3 region has the DNA TGTGCCAGCAGGATCAATAGGGACACTGAAGCTTTCTTT.

The V and J genes are TRBV9 and TRBJ2-7; D is unclear. CDR1 and CDR2 from the germline V gene are SGDLS and YYNGEE. The V end lost 4 bases, the J end lost 3 bases, and 11 bases lay between the germline ends. The CDR3 spans 13 residues. CDR3 protein: CASSPPRNYEQYF. The CDR3 DNA follows: TGTGCCAGCAGCCCCCCAAGAAACTACGAGCAGTACTTC.

The V and J genes are TRBV4-2 and TRBJ1-2; 9 nucleotides match TRBD1. J lost 8 bases, V lost 2 bases, and 12 bases had no gene match. The V gene's germline CDR1 is LGHNA and CDR2 YNFKEQ. The CDR3 has 16 residues. DNA of the CDR3: TGTGCCAGCAGCCAAACCCGACAGGGGGTCCCATCCGGCTACACCTTC. It translates to CASSQTRQGVPSGYTF.

The V call is TRBV7-2, the J call TRBJ2-5; 13 bases map to TRBD2. The assigned J gene may be wrong: the sequence end matches TRBJ2-7 better. Germline-derived CDR1 and CDR2 are SGHTA and FQGNSA. This CDR3 region has 16 residues. DNA for the CDR3: TGTGCCAGCAGCTTTCTCAGGACTAGCGGGAGCTACGAGCAGTACTTC. This sequence encodes CASSFLRTSGSYEQYF.

Only a few counts were recorded for this clone. The chain couples TRBV6-1 to TRBJ1-5, with 7 bases lining up with TRBD1. CDR3 size: 15 residues. Germline CDR1 and CDR2: MNHNS and SASEGT. V lost 2 bases, J lost 2 bases, and 3 bases stayed unmatched. The CDR3 is CASSESQGGNQPQHF. The DNA of the CDR3 is TGTGCCAGCAGTGAATCCCAGGGGGGCAATCAGCCCCAGCATTTT.

The rearrangement joins TRBV6-5 to TRBJ2-3, with D perhaps TRBD1 (6 bases). Per the germline V gene, CDR1 is MNHEY and CDR2 is SVGAGI. V gave up 5 bases and J gave up 1 base, with 10 bases separating them. The CDR3 consists of 14 residues. In DNA, the CDR3 is TGTGCCAGCAGTGTTAGGACAGGCACAGATACGCAGTATTTT. Its protein is CASSVRTGTDTQYF.

The V call is TRBV10-3, the J call TRBJ1-1; 9 nucleotides line up with TRBD1. The CDR3 runs 13 residues. V shed 10 bases and J 5 bases; nucleotides not matched to a gene: 8. Germline V gene data show CDR1 as ENHRY and CDR2 as SYGVKD. This CDR3 is CATRDREDTEAFF. CDR3 DNA: TGTGCCACCCGGGACAGGGAAGATACTGAAGCTTTCTTT.

This clone appeared a single time. The chain employs TRBV19 and TRBJ2-7, with TRBD1 matching over 7 bases. Per germline, CDR1 LNHDA and CDR2 SQIVND (reference sequence). The CDR3 contains 12 residues. Germline trimming cut 6 bases from V and 4 bases from J; bases unmatched to any gene: 3. The CDR3 loop is CASSDRAYEQYF. CDR3 in DNA: TGTGCCAGTAGCGACAGGGCTTACGAGCAGTACTTC.

This sequence joins TRBV25-1 and TRBJ2-7; D not certain. CDR1 is MGHDK and CDR2 is SYGVNS in the germline V gene. V lost 3 bases, J lost 0 bases, and 12 bases lay in between. CDR3 size: 15 residues. The CDR3 DNA sequence: TGTGCCAGCAGTGATCCAGCGAGCAGCTCCTACGAGCAGTACTTC. Translating it yields CASSDPASSSYEQYF.

The CDR3 DNA follows: TGTGCTAGTGGTTTGGTCCGTAGTTCACCCCTCCACTTT. Translated, it gives CASGLVRSSPLHF. V usage is TRBV12-5 and J usage is TRBJ1-6; D is unclear. The CDR3 totals 13 residues. Trimming left V 0 bases short and J 9 bases short, with 6 bases between. Looked up from germline, CDR1 is LGHNT and CDR2 is FRNRAP.

The gene calls are TRBV27 and TRBJ2-4; D might be TRBD1 (6 bases). Germline lookup yields CDR1 MNHEY and CDR2 SMNVEV (reference sequence). This CDR3 comprises 14 residues. V was pared by 4 bases and J by 2 bases, with 9 bases between. CDR3 sequence reads: CASSWGPSKNIQYF. CDR3 in DNA: TGTGCCAGCAGTTGGGGGCCTTCCAAAAACATTCAGTACTTC.

The chain recombines TRBV5-8 with TRBJ1-5, with unresolved D. There are 17 residues in the CDR3. Germline CDR1 SGHTS, CDR2 YDEGEE. V lost 2 bases to trimming and J lost 0 bases, with 15 bases between them. The CDR3 nucleotides read TGTGCCAGCAGCTTTTCCCGGACGCATTATAGCAATCAGCCCCAGCATTTT. Translating gives CASSFSRTHYSNQPQHF.

The chain has TRBV4-1 and TRBJ1-5, with D uncertain. Trimming took off 4 bases at V and 4 bases at J, with 14 bases between the two ends. This CDR3 is built from 15 residues. Germline V gene lookup returns CDR1 MGHRA and CDR2 YSYEKL. DNA for the CDR3: TGCGCCAGCAGCCTCCTTGGAGGAGAAAATCAGCCCCAGCATTTT. Translation gives CASSLLGGENQPQHF.

The chain couples TRBV27 to TRBJ2-3, with D unresolved. In germline, CDR1 is MNHEY, CDR2 SMNVEV (reference sequence). The CDR3 consists of 15 residues. V was cut by 2 bases and J by 5 bases, with 14 bases left in between. CDR3 DNA sequence: TGTGCCAGCAGTTTAAAGGGTCGGTCAAAAGATACGCAGTATTTT. Translating gives CASSLKGRSKDTQYF.

This chain connects TRBV19 to TRBJ2-7, with 7 nucleotides matching TRBD2. The CDR3 extends over 14 amino acids. Trimming at V came to 2 bases and at J to 4 bases, leaving 5 bases not matched to a gene. CDR1 and CDR2 (germline): LNHDA, SQIVND (reference sequence). For the CDR3, the DNA is TGTGCCAGTAGTATAAGGGAGGGGAGTTACGAGCAGTACTTC. This sequence encodes CASSIREGSYEQYF.

The sample holds a few counts of this clone. This chain connects TRBV30 to TRBJ1-1; 7 bases are a match to TRBD1. CDR1 is GTSNPN, CDR2 SVGIG, per germline (reference sequence). The CDR3 runs to 14 residues. V lost 3 bases, J lost 4 bases, and 8 bases stayed unmatched. The CDR3 is CAWSPVGGFTEAFF. CDR3 DNA sequence: TGTGCCTGGAGCCCAGTAGGGGGCTTCACTGAAGCTTTCTTT.

The chain links TRBV12-2 to TRBJ2-2; the table's D call, TRBD2, has no DNA check behind it. TRBV12-2 is a known pseudogene. There are 18 residues in the CDR3. The chain's CDR3 is CASRLAIARYLNTGELFF. CDR3 in DNA: TGTGCAAGTCGCTTAGCCATAGCAAGGTATCTCAACACCGGGGAGCTGTTTTTT.